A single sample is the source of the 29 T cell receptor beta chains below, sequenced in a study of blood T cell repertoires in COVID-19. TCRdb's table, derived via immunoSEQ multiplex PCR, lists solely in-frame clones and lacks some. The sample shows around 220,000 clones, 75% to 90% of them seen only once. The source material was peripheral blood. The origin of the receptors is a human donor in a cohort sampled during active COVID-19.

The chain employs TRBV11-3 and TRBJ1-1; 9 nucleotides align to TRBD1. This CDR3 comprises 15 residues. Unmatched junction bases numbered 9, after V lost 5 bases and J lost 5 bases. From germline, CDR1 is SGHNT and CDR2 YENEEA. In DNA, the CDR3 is TGTGCCAGCAGCCAATCCGGGACAGGGAAGACTGAAGCTTTCTTT. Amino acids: CASSQSGTGKTEAFF.

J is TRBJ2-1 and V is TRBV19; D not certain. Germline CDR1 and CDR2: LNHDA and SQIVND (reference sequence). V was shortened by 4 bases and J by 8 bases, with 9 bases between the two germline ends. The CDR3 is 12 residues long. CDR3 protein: CASSTSLDEQFF. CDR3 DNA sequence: TGTGCCAGTAGTACGAGCCTAGATGAGCAGTTCTTC.

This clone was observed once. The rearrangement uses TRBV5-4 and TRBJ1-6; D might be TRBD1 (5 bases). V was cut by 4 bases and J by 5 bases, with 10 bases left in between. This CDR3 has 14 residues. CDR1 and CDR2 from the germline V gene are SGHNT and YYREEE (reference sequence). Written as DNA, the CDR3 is TGTGCCAGCAGCCTGACAGTAAATAATTCACCCCTCCACTTT. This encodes CASSLTVNNSPLHF. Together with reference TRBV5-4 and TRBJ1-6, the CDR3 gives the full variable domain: ETGVTQSPTHLIKTRGQQVTLRCSSQSGHNTVSWYQQALGQGPQFIFQYYREEENGRGNFPPRFSGLQFPNYSSELNVNALELDDSALYLCASSLTVNNSPLHFGNGTRLTVT.

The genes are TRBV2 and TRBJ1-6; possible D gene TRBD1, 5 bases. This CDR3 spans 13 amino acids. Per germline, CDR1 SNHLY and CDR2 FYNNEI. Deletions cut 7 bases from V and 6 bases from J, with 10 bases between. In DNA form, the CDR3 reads TGTGCCAGCACGGGACTCCTTAATTCACCCCTCCACTTT. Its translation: CASTGLLNSPLHF.

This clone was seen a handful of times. CDR3 sequence reads: CAISTSGGEQYF. The CDR3 region has the DNA TGTGCCATCAGCACATCGGGAGGCGAGCAGTACTTC. The J gene is TRBJ2-7, the V gene TRBV10-3, with 7 nucleotides matching TRBD2. In germline, CDR1 is ENHRY, CDR2 SYGVKD. This CDR3 comprises 12 residues. J lost 6 bases, V lost 6 bases, and 5 bases had no gene match.

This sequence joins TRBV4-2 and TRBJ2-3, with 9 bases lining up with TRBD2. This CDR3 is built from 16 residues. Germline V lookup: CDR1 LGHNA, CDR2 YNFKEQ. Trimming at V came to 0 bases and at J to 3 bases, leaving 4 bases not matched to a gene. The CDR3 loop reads CASSQEGTSGTDTQYF. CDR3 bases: TGTGCCAGCAGCCAAGAAGGAACTAGCGGGACAGATACGCAGTATTTT.

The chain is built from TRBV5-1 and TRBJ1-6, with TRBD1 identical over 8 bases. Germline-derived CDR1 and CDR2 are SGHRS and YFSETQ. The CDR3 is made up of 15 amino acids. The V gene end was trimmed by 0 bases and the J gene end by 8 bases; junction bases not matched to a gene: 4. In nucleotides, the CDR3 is TGCGCCAGCAGCTTGGGTTCAGGGGGCGATTCACCCCTCCACTTT. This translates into CASSLGSGGDSPLHF.

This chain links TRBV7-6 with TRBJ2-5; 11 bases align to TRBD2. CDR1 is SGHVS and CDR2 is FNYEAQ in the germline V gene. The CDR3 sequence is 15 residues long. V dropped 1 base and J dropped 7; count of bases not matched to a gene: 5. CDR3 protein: CASSLGLAGPLTQYF. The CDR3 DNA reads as TGTGCCAGCAGCTTAGGACTAGCGGGACCTTTGACCCAGTACTTC.

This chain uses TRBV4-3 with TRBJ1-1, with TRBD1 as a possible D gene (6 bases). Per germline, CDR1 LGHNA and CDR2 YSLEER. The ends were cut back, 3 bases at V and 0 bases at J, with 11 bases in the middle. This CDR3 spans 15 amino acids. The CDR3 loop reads CASSHNRVVNTEAFF. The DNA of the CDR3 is TGCGCCAGCAGCCATAACAGGGTAGTGAACACTGAAGCTTTCTTT.

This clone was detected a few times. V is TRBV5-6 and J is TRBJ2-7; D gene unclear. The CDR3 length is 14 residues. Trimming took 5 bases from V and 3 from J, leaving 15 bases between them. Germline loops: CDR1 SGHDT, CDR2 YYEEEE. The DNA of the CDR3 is TGTGCCAGCAGTATGCTGGCAGGCATCTACGAGCAGTACTTC. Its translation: CASSMLAGIYEQYF.

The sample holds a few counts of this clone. CDR3 amino acids: CASLSGELFF. The CDR3 DNA is TGTGCCAGCTTGTCAGGGGAGCTGTTTTTT. The chain joins TRBV2 to TRBJ2-2; no definite D call. Between the trimmed V and J ends, which lost 8 bases and 8 bases, there was a span of 6 bases. Germline CDR1 reads SNHLY; CDR2 reads FYNNEI. The CDR3 totals 10 residues.

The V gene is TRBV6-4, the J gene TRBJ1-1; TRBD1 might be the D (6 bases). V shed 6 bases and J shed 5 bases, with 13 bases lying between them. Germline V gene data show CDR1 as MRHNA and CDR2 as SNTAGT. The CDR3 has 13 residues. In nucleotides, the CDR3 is TGTGCCAGCAGGAGGGGGTTGGGGACTGAAGCTTTCTTT. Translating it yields CASRRGLGTEAFF.

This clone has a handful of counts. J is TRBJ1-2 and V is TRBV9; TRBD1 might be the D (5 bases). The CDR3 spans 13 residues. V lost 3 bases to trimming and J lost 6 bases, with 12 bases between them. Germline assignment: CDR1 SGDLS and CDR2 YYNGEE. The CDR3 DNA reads TGTGCCAGCAGCGCCGGGGACTTCGATGGCTACACCTTC. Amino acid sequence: CASSAGDFDGYTF.

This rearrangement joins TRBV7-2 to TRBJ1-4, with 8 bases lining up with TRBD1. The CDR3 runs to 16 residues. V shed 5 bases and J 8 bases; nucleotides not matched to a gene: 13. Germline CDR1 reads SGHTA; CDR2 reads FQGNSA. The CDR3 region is CASSGRRGQAGEKLFF. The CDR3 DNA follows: TGTGCCAGCAGCGGCCGGCGGGGACAGGCGGGAGAAAAACTGTTTTTT.

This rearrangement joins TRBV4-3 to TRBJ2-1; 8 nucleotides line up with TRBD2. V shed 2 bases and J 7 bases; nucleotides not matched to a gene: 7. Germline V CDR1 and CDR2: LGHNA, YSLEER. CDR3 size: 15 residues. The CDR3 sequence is CASSQPSGSRNEQFF. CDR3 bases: TGCGCCAGCAGCCAACCGAGCGGGAGTCGGAATGAGCAGTTCTTC.

Here the CDR3 reads CASSLRDRLSNSPLHF. The DNA for the CDR3 is TGTGCCAGCAGTTTACGGGACAGGCTGTCTAATTCACCCCTCCACTTT. The chain carries TRBV28 and TRBJ1-6, with 8 bases identical to TRBD1. This CDR3 is 16 amino acids long. CDR1 MDHEN and CDR2 SYDVKM come from the germline V gene. Losses at the gene ends were 2 bases for V and 6 bases for J; bases not matched to a gene: 6.

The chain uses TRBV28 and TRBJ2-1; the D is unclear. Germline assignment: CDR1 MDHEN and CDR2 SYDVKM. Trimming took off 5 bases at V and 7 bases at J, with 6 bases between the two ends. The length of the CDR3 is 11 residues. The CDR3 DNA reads TGTGCCAGCAGTACGGAGAATGAGCAGTTCTTC. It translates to CASSTENEQFF.

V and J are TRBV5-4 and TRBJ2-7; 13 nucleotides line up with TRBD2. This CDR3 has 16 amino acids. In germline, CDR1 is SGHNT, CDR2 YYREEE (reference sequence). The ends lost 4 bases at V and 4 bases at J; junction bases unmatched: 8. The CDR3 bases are TGTGCCAGCAGCCCGTCGGGACTAGCGGGACCATACGAGCAGTACTTC. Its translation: CASSPSGLAGPYEQYF.

This CDR3 is CASRSGVGTEAFF. As DNA, the CDR3 is TGTGCCAGCAGATCGGGGGTCGGGACTGAAGCTTTCTTT. This chain links TRBV28 with TRBJ1-1; D may be TRBD1 (5 bases). Trimming left V 6 bases short and J 5 bases short, with 13 bases between. In germline, CDR1 is MDHEN, CDR2 SYDVKM. The CDR3 runs 13 residues.

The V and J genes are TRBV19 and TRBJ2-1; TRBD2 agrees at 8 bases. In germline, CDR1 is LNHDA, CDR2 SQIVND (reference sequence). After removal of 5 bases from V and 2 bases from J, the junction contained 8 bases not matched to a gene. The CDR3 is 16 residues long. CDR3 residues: CASSPNPGLAYNEQFF. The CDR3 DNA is TGTGCCAGTAGTCCCAACCCGGGACTAGCCTACAATGAGCAGTTCTTC. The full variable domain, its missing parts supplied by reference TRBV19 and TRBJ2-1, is DGGITQSPKYLFRKEGQNVTLSCEQNLNHDAMYWYRQDPGQGLRLIYYSQIVNDFQKGDIAEGYSVSREKKESFPLTVTSAQKNPTAFYLCASSPNPGLAYNEQFFGPGTRLTVL.

The CDR3 loop is CASSPTSVDEQFF. In DNA, the CDR3 is TGTGCCAGCAGCCCCACTAGCGTTGATGAGCAGTTCTTC. The chain recombines TRBV4-2 with TRBJ2-1, with TRBD2 identical over 7 bases. V shed 4 bases, J shed 8 bases, and the junction held 5 bases outside the gene matches. This CDR3 has 13 residues. Germline lookup yields CDR1 LGHNA and CDR2 YNFKEQ.

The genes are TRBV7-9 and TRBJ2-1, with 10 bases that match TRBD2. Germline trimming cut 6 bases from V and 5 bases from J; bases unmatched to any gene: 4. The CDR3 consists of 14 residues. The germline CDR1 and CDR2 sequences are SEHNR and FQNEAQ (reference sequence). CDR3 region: CASRRTSGDNEQFF. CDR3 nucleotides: TGTGCCAGCAGGAGGACTAGCGGAGACAATGAGCAGTTCTTC.

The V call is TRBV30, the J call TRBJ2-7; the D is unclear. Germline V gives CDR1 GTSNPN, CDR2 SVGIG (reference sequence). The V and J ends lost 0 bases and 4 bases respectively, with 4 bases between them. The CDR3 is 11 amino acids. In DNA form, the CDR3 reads TGTGCCTGGAGTGTTCAGTACGAGCAGTACTTC. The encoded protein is CAWSVQYEQYF.

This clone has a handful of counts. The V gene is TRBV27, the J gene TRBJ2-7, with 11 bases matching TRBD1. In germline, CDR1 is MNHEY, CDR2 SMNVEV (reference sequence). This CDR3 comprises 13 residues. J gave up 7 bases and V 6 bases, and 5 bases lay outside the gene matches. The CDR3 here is CASRGTGGHEQYF. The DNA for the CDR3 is TGTGCCAGCAGAGGGACAGGGGGGCATGAGCAGTACTTC.

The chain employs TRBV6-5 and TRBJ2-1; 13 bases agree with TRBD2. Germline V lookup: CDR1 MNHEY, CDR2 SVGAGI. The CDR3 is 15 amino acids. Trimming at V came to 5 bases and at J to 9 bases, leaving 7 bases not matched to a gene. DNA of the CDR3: TGTGCCAGCAGTCAGACTAGCGGGAGGAGGGTTGAGCAGTTCTTC. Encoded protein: CASSQTSGRRVEQFF.

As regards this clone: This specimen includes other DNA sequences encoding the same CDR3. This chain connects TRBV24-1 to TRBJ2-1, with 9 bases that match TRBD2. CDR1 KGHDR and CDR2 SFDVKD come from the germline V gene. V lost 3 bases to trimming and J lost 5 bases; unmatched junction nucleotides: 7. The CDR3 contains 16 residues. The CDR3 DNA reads TGTGCCACCAGTGATCCGACTAGCGGCCCTAACAATGAGCAGTTCTTC. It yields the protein CATSDPTSGPNNEQFF.

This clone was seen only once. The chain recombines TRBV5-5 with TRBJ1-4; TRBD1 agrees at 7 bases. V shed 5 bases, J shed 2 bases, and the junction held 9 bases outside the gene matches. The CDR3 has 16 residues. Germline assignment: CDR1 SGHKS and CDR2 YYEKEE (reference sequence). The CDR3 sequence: CASSSIMTGTNEKLFF. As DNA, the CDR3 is TGTGCCAGCAGTTCCATAATGACAGGGACTAATGAAAAACTGTTTTTT.

CDR3 sequence (DNA): TGTGCCAGCAGCGCGGGAGCGTCGGGGAGAATCAATGAGCAGTTCTTC. The encoded protein is CASSAGASGRINEQFF. V and J are TRBV16 and TRBJ2-1, with 7 bases identical to TRBD2. Germline V gene data show CDR1 as KGHSY and CDR2 as FQNENV. J lost 6 bases, V lost 5 bases, and 13 bases had no gene match. The CDR3 is 16 amino acids.

CDR3 amino acids: CASSPGQTSHQPQHF. In nucleotides, the CDR3 is TGTGCCAGCAGCCCGGGACAGACCTCCCATCAGCCCCAGCATTTT. The rearrangement uses TRBV28 and TRBJ1-5, with 7 bases that match TRBD1. The germline CDR1 and CDR2 sequences are MDHEN and SYDVKM. V gave up 6 bases and J gave up 5 bases; unmatched junction bases: 10. The CDR3 sequence is 15 residues long.